These 18 T cell receptor beta chains came from one sample sequenced in a study of post-analysis software for immune sequencing data (dated by TCRdb to between 2014 and 2017). Findings and caveats that apply to the study as a whole: Four to six TRBV segments, including TRBV5-6, TRBV5-1 and TRBV20-1, were significantly more frequent in patients than controls.

Libraries were made using PCR. Sequencer: Illumina HiSeq 2500. To reduce PCR and sequencing biases, unique molecular identifiers were incorporated into the TCR beta cDNA libraries. The public sequencing data were trimmed at Q25 with fastp and processed into clonotypes with MiXCR by TCRdb, which kept only in-frame beta chains. Rows are combined by CDR3 protein, so each entry shows the most common genes and DNA. The table for this sample lists more than 500,000 distinct CDR3 sequences; around 31% of them were counted only once. Around 6% of the sample comes from the top ten. The antigens for these receptors are not known. The sample was blood. The receptors stem from a girl aged 2-17 years with multiple sclerosis.

This clonotype came up a few times. This sequence joins TRBV20-1 and TRBJ2-1, with D tentatively TRBD2 (6 bases). V was cut by 3 bases and J by 2 bases, with 20 bases left in between. CDR3 length: 17 residues. CDR1 is DFQATT and CDR2 is SNEGSKA in the germline V gene (reference sequence). The CDR3 sequence is CSASGSGGDLTYNEQFF. The CDR3 region has the DNA TGCAGTGCTAGTGGCTCTGGCGGGGATCTGACCTACAATGAGCAGTTCTTC.

The genes are TRBV5-1 and TRBJ2-7; the match to TRBD1 covers 10 bases. Germline CDR1 and CDR2: SGHRS and YFSETQ. V shed 4 bases, J shed 8 bases, and the junction held 6 bases outside the gene matches. The CDR3 has 13 residues. This CDR3 reads CASSLRDRGKQYF. Here the CDR3 DNA reads TGCGCCAGCAGCCTCCGGGACAGGGGAAAGCAGTACTTC.

This clonotype was counted many times. This rearrangement joins TRBV4-1 to TRBJ1-5; D remains ambiguous. Germline V CDR1 and CDR2: MGHRA, YSYEKL. V lost 1 base and J lost 7, with 11 bases in between. This CDR3 has 14 residues. This CDR3 reads CASSQGDRRQPQHF. In DNA form, the CDR3 reads TGCGCCAGCAGCCAAGGAGACCGTCGACAGCCCCAGCATTTT.

The gene calls are TRBV11-2 and TRBJ1-1, with unresolved D. V lost 5 bases, J lost 1 base, and 11 bases lay in between. Germline CDR1 is SGHAT and CDR2 is FQNNGV. The CDR3 consists of 14 residues. The chain's CDR3 is CASSPGLRNTEAFF. In nucleotides, the CDR3 is TGTGCCAGCAGCCCGGGTCTCAGGAACACTGAAGCTTTCTTT.

This clonotype occurred many times. The chain uses TRBV12-3 or TRBV12-4 and TRBJ1-5; perhaps TRBD1 as D (6 bases). The CDR3 is made up of 17 amino acids. V lost 2 bases and J 1 base, leaving 15 bases between the germline ends. The CDR3 is CASSLTGGPLSNQPQHF. CDR3 sequence (DNA): TGTGCCAGCAGTTTAACGGGGGGGCCACTCAGCAATCAGCCCCAGCATTTT.

This clonotype was counted only a few times. The chain is built from TRBV12-3 or TRBV12-4 and TRBJ2-3, with D uncertain. The CDR3 extends over 13 amino acids. The V gene lost 7 bases and the J gene lost 0 bases, with 8 bases spanning the gap. CDR3 DNA: TGTGCCAGCACGTTAGCTAGCACAGATACGCAGTATTTT. It yields the protein CASTLASTDTQYF.

This clonotype has only a few counts. J is TRBJ2-2 and V is TRBV6-5; D is perhaps TRBD2 (5 bases). The V gene's germline CDR1 is MNHEY and CDR2 SVGAGI. The length of the CDR3 is 15 residues. Trimming shortened V by 7 bases and J by 5 bases, and 17 bases separated the two germline ends. This CDR3 reads CASKVGALGTGELFF. The CDR3 coding sequence is TGTGCCAGCAAGGTGGGAGCCCTCGGGACCGGGGAGCTGTTTTTT.

This chain links TRBV7-2 with TRBJ2-5; TRBD1 might be the D (5 bases). This CDR3 has 17 amino acids. CDR1 is SGHTA and CDR2 is FQGNSA in the germline V gene. V shed 2 bases and J shed 3 bases, with 19 bases lying between them. CDR3 bases: TGTGCCAGCAGCTTAAGGTTGACAGTTAGAAGAGAAGAGACCCAGTACTTC. Translation gives CASSLRLTVRREETQYF. Filled out from reference TRBV7-2 and TRBJ2-5, the complete variable domain reads GAGVSQSPSNKVTEKGKDVELRCDPISGHTALYWYRQSLGQGLEFLIYFQGNSAPDKSGLPSDRFSAERTGGSVSTLTIQRTQQEDSAVYLCASSLRLTVRREETQYFGPGTRLLVL.

The chain joins TRBV25-1 to TRBJ1-5; tentative D call: TRBD1 (5 bases). Germline V gene data show CDR1 as MGHDK and CDR2 as SYGVNS. Trimming left V 3 bases short and J 5 bases short, with 17 bases between. The CDR3 covers 16 residues. The CDR3 DNA follows: TGTGCCAGCAGTGACGCTGTGGGGCTGGTCGATCAGCCCCAGCATTTT. This translates into CASSDAVGLVDQPQHF.

CDR3 loop: CASSQGLGSYEQYF. CDR3 nucleotides: TGTGCCAGCAGCCAGGGACTGGGAAGCTACGAGCAGTACTTC. V gene TRBV3-1 combines with J gene TRBJ2-7, with TRBD2 as a possible D gene (6 bases). The CDR3 contains 14 residues. V lost 3 bases and J 3 bases, leaving 12 bases between the germline ends. Germline V gene sequence: CDR1 LGHDT, CDR2 YNNKEL (reference sequence).

The chain employs TRBV7-9 and TRBJ1-2; 8 bases map to TRBD1. Trimming removed 4 bases from V and 3 bases from J; junction bases left unmatched: 16. Germline CDR1 and CDR2: SEHNR and FQNEAQ (reference sequence). The CDR3 covers 18 residues. DNA for the CDR3: TGTGCCAGCAGCTCTACCAGGGCAGGGGGCGGATCCTACTATGGCTACACCTTC. Encoded protein: CASSSTRAGGGSYYGYTF.

This chain joins TRBV20-1 and TRBJ1-1; 9 bases match TRBD1. Germline CDR1 is DFQATT and CDR2 is SNEGSKA (reference sequence). The CDR3 runs to 15 residues. V shed 4 bases and J 6 bases; nucleotides not matched to a gene: 12. CDR3 nucleotide sequence: TGCAGTGCTACAACCTACGGGACAGGGACGGCTGAAGCTTTCTTT. Protein product: CSATTYGTGTAEAFF.

This chain connects TRBV20-1 to TRBJ1-4, with D perhaps matching TRBD1 (6 bases). V lost 1 base, J lost 8 bases, and 14 bases lay in between. Per germline, CDR1 DFQATT and CDR2 SNEGSKA (reference sequence). This CDR3 is built from 14 residues. In nucleotides, the CDR3 is TGCAGTGCTAGAGGAGGCCAGGGGAGGGAAAAACTGTTTTTT. Translating gives CSARGGQGREKLFF.

The chain links TRBV20-1 to TRBJ2-3; 8 positions agree with TRBD2. Germline V lookup: CDR1 DFQATT, CDR2 SNEGSKA (reference sequence). This CDR3 is 13 amino acids long. The CDR3 here is CSGGGFSTDTQYF. Written as DNA, the CDR3 is TGCAGCGGGGGGGGCTTTTCGACAGATACGCAGTATTTT.

The chain uses TRBV20-1 and TRBJ2-1, with D perhaps matching TRBD2 (7 bases). V dropped 3 bases and J dropped 6 bases, with 12 bases sitting between them. This CDR3 is built from 13 residues. Germline CDR1 is DFQATT and CDR2 is SNEGSKA (reference sequence). In nucleotides, the CDR3 is TGCAGTGCTAGTCGGGGGGCCCCCAATGAGCAGTTCTTC. It specifies CSASRGAPNEQFF.

This clonotype came up many times. The J gene is TRBJ2-1, the V gene TRBV20-1; 8 bases align to TRBD2. From germline, CDR1 is DFQATT and CDR2 SNEGSKA (reference sequence). The CDR3 runs to 12 residues. V was clipped by 5 bases and J by 4 bases; unmatched bases: 1. The CDR3 DNA follows: TGCAGTGCTCGGGGGGGGTACAATGAGCAGTTCTTC. Its translation is CSARGGYNEQFF.

Only a few counts were recorded for this clonotype. CDR3 sequence: CASSPITTSTNEKLFF. As DNA, the CDR3 is TGCGCCAGCAGCCCGATTACAACCTCAACTAATGAAAAACTGTTTTTT. This chain joins TRBV4-1 and TRBJ1-4; D not resolved. With 4 bases removed from V and 0 bases from J, the gap between germline ends came to 12 bases. This CDR3 is built from 16 residues. Germline values: CDR1 MGHRA, CDR2 YSYEKL.

This clonotype appeared a single time. This chain connects TRBV5-1 to TRBJ2-3, with D uncertain. Per germline, CDR1 SGHRS and CDR2 YFSETQ. The CDR3 consists of 17 residues. V lost 3 bases and J 1 base, leaving 18 bases between the germline ends. CDR3 protein: CASSSPVGRIGTDTQYF. CDR3 in DNA: TGCGCCAGCAGCTCCCCGGTTGGGCGGATCGGCACAGATACGCAGTATTTT. Variable domain in full (rest from reference TRBV5-1 and TRBJ2-3): KAGVTQTPRYLIKTRGQQVTLSCSPISGHRSVSWYQQTPGQGLQFLFEYFSETQRNKGNFPGRFSGRQFSNSRSEMNVSTLELGDSALYLCASSSPVGRIGTDTQYFGPGTRLTVL.